Sequencing of this T cell receptor (beta chain) was carried out in a study of PD-1 blockade in classical Hodgkin lymphoma (dated by TCRdb to the early 2020s). Notes on the research overall: Nivolumab dosing was 3 mg/kg intravenously every 2 weeks, continuing until either disease progression or unacceptable toxicity. The study used CyTOF and TCR beta sequencing to define a peripheral blood immune signature of response to PD-1 blockade in classical Hodgkin lymphoma.

Genomic DNA was extracted with the Qiagen DNeasy kit from unsorted PBMCs and from negatively selected CD4+ and CD8+ fractions. Using primers that anneal to V and J segments, immunoSEQ multiplex PCR amplified the TCR beta CDR3 regions. A synthetic immune receptor repertoire was used to minimize amplification bias, and any remaining bias was removed computationally after sequencing. The study's processing was this. Repertoire diversity was quantified as the Shannon entropy index using custom Python scripts. Unsorted, CD4+ and CD8+ repertoires were examined separately, except in combined analyses, for which CD4+ and CD8+ sequences were merged in silico. A clone counted as expanded when the clone's frequency after treatment rose at least 2-fold relative to C1D1, and clones undetected at baseline were given a pseudocount of 0.5. Singleton clones were defined as clones with 0 or 1 copy at C1D1, and non-singleton clones were defined as clones with 2 or more copies. Clones expanded in unsorted samples were assigned a CD4+, CD8+ or unknown annotation through matching of protein sequences in sorted samples from the same patient. Wilcoxon tests on paired samples were used to test diversity changes from C1D1 to C4D1. TCRdb provides this immuneACCESS table in a form limited to in-frame rearrangements. Some clones are lacking; in checked studies, under half of them reflect an unresolved V gene, and why the rest are absent is not known. V and J calls and clone size follow that table, whereas D and trimming were derived from the DNA. The sample table lists roughly 40,000 clones, about 90% of them with a count of one. About a tenth of the sample is in the top ten clones.

In the case of this clone: What antigen it recognizes has not been identified. Per-base qualities were not stored, and no clone one base away is much larger.

What the authors observed across the whole study: CD4+ but not CD8+ TCR diversity rose significantly by C4D1 (p=0.0027 vs p=0.16), most apparent in complete responders (p=0.02). Newly diagnosed patients were reported to have lower baseline TCR diversity than healthy donors, and relapsed/refractory patients were reported to have lower baseline TCR diversity still. Patients starting nivolumab less than 1 year after ASCT had lower diversity and were excluded from later analyses to avoid confounding by immune reconstitution. Trial patients with a complete response had baseline diversity similar to that of newly diagnosed patients, while partial responders and progressors had significantly lower diversity. The study covered only a single clinical trial cohort, and the causes of the repertoire differences, possibly disease activity or prior therapy, were still not defined.

Deletion took 3 bases off V and 2 bases off J, with a span of 11 bases between the germline ends. The germline V gene specifies SGHVS as CDR1 and FNYEAQ as CDR2. From its cysteine to its phenylalanine, the CDR3 spans 14 amino acids. The only DNA kept is the CDR3, 42 bases in frame from the first base. The time point tag for this specimen amounts to: cycle 1 day 1 (C1D1), immediately before nivolumab initiation. All trial patients had relapsed after autologous stem cell transplantation, with cohorts A, B and C differing in prior brentuximab vedotin exposure. A total of under 70 patients with relapsed/refractory classical Hodgkin lymphoma made up the trial cohort, and each patient's best overall response was complete response, partial response or progressive disease. Trial patients were treated with single-agent nivolumab in the multi-cohort phase II CheckMate 205 trial. An independent review committee assessed best overall response by applying the 2007 International Working Group response criteria. Trial PBMCs were obtained immediately prior to nivolumab initiation (C1D1) and on therapy at cycle 2 day 1 and cycle 4 day 1. Peripheral blood was collected in 8 mL Vacutainer Cell Preparation Tubes, from which PBMCs were isolated by centrifugation and then cryopreserved.

The sequence links TRBV7-6 to TRBJ2-7; the D gene is perhaps TRBD2, from 6 matching bases. Sequenced here: peripheral blood mononuclear cells (PBMCs), sampled at baseline. The clonotype originates from a human donor with classical Hodgkin lymphoma. The CDR3 protein is CASSFGGGAYEQYF. Read as DNA, the sequence is TGTGCCAGCAGCTTTGGGGGAGGCGCCTACGAGCAGTACTTC. Where the CDR3 stops, the reference TRBV7-6 and TRBJ2-7 genes take over; the full variable domain is GAGVSQSPRYKVTKRGQDVALRCDPISGHVSLYWYRQALGQGPEFLTYFNYEAQQDKSGLPNDRFSAERPEGSISTLTIQRTEQRDSAMYRCASSFGGGAYEQYFGPGTRLTVT.